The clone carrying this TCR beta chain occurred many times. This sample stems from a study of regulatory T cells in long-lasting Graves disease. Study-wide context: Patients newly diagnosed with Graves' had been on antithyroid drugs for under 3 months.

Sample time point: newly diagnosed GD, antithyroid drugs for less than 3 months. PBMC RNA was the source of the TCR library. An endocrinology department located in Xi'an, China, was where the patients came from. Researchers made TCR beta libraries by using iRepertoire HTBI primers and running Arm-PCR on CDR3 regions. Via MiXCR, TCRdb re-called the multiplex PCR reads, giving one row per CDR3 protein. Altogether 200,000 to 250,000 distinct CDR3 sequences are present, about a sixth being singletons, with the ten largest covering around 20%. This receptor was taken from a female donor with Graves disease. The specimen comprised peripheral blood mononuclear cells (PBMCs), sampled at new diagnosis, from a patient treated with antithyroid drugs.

CDR3 sequence: CASSSRPGKTSATNEKLFF. In nucleotides, the CDR3 is TGTGCCAGCAGCTCGAGGCCGGGAAAGACCTCTGCAACTAATGAAAAACTGTTTTTT. The rearrangement links TRBV11-3 to TRBJ1-4, with D uncertain. Trimming removed 4 bases at V and 0 bases at J, with 21 bases between. The CDR3 covers 19 residues. Germline V gives CDR1 SGHNT, CDR2 YENEEA.